These T cell receptor beta chains were read from a single sample in a study of blood T cell repertoires in COVID-19. Repertoires were generated with immunoSEQ multiplex PCR, while TCRdb's copy carries only in-frame clones and drops some. This sample yields 190,000 or so clones, of which approximately 88% are seen a single time; 7.5% to 10% belongs to the top ten. Specimen: PBMCs or T cells enriched from blood (not recorded which). The source is a woman between 18 and 29 years old who had recovered from COVID-19. Each CDR3 is given with its conserved first and last residue. Fields, in order: V gene, CDR3 protein.

>TRBV9
CASSVGQGSTDTQYF
>TRBV19
CASSTLAGAYNEQFF
>TRBV28
CASSFADRGFYEQFF
>TRBV30
CAWREQGWGGYTF
>TRBV19
CASSLTGYMNTEAFF
>TRBV2
CASSGAGVYGYTF
>TRBV30
CAGSTGTSNSPLHF
>TRBV2
CASSRIAGVGTGELFF
>TRBV24-1
CATSGLSGDQPQHF
>TRBV28
CASGQGYNEQFF
>TRBV11-2
CASSLAGQPQHF
>TRBV5-6
CASSLAWGGSADTQYF
>TRBV20-1
CSASTGGYGYTF
>TRBV24-1
CATSEYRTGTGMYEQYF
>TRBV6-5
CASRQGQQPQHF
>TRBV18
CASSPQGGQGGKLFF
>TRBV7-9
CASSSISRSRGEKLFF